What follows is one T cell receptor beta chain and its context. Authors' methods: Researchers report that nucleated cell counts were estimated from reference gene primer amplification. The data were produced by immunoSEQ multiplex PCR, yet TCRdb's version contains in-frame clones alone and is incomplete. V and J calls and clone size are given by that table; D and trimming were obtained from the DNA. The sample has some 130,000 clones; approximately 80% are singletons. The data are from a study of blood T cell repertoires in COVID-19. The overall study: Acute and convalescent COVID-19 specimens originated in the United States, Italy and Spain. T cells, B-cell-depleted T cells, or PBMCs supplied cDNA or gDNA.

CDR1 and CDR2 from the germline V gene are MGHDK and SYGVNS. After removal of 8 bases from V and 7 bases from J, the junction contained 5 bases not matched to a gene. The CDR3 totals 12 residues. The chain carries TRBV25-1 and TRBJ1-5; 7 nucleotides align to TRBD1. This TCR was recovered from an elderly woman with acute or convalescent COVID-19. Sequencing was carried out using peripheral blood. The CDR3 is CASGTGDQPQHF. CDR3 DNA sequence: TGTGCCAGCGGAACAGGGGACCAGCCCCAGCATTTT.